This T cell receptor (beta chain) was recorded in a study of blood T cells in healthy people across ages. It was with a sample-barcoded 5' primer and a J-beta primer mix that a second PCR of roughly 7 to 12 cycles was run. TCRdb reprocessed the 5' RACE reads with MiXCR, giving one entry per CDR3 protein. The sample contains some 850,000 distinct CDR3 sequences, about a quarter of which appear only once. This clonotype has just a few counts. The data also belong to a second study, concerning T cells of mothers and their children. In that study: Detection of persistent microchimeric T cell clones did not occur.

This TCR derives from a boy between 5 and 17 years old in good health. Sequenced: blood.

The DNA of the CDR3 is TGCAGCGTTGAGAGGGGCTTGGGGGAGACCCAGTACTTC. Protein sequence: CSVERGLGETQYF. The chain has TRBV29-1 and TRBJ2-5; D might be TRBD1 or TRBD2, each matching 5 bases. CDR1 and CDR2 from the germline V gene are SQVTM and ANQGSEA. V lost 3 bases, J lost 5 bases, and 13 bases lay in between. This CDR3 is built from 13 residues.